This paragraph covers one T cell receptor beta chain sequence. The sample is drawn from a study of T cell responses to AZD1222 COVID-19 vaccine. CDR1 and CDR2 from the germline V gene are WSHSY and SAAADI. The CDR3 extends over 16 amino acids. With 3 bases removed from V and 0 bases from J, the gap between germline ends came to 12 bases. Sequenced by immunoSEQ multiplex PCR; TCRdb stores in-frame clones only, minus some. Of 90,000 to 150,000 clones detected, about nine tenths appear once; the ten largest clones hold 4% to 6%. Sequenced here: peripheral blood, sampled on day 0 of AZD1222 vaccination. This sequence was found in an adult in good health. V gene TRBV10-2 combines with J gene TRBJ2-1; D is unresolved. In DNA, the CDR3 is TGCGCCAGCAGTGATCGAGGCCGGAGCTCCTACAATGAGCAGTTCTTC. It encodes CASSDRGRSSYNEQFF.